Each of the 15 T cell receptor beta chains below was sequenced from the same sample in a study of T cells in Graves' hyperthyroidism and ophthalmopathy. Researchers amplified the TCR beta CDR3 regions from RNA transcripts. HTBI primers were used for first-round RT-PCR of the TCR CDR3. One entry per CDR3 protein, called by TCRdb with MiXCR from the multiplex PCR reads. The sample consists of just over 550,000 distinct CDR3 sequences, roughly 46% of them appearing once. The sequencing input was peripheral blood or thyroid tissue (not recorded which). The receptor set was obtained from a woman between 18 and 29 years old with Graves' hyperthyroidism.

There are a few counts of this clonotype. The V gene is TRBV7-9, the J gene TRBJ2-2, with 10 positions matching TRBD2. The germline V gene has CDR1 SEHNR and CDR2 FQNEAQ (reference sequence). The CDR3 is 16 residues long. With 5 bases clipped from V and 2 bases from J, the junction kept 5 bases outside the gene matches. DNA for the CDR3: TGTGCCAGCAGCCCTACTAGCGGGATTAACACCGGGGAGCTGTTTTTT. Translated: CASSPTSGINTGELFF.

The V call is TRBV9, the J call TRBJ1-1, with D unresolved. CDR1 SGDLS and CDR2 YYNGEE come from the germline V gene. The CDR3 totals 11 residues. The V gene lost 7 bases and the J gene lost 11 bases, with 15 bases spanning the gap. Here the CDR3 reads CASGVSVAAFF. The CDR3, as DNA: TGTGCCAGCGGTGTTTCAGTGGCCGCTTTCTTT.

V is TRBV7-9 and J is TRBJ2-6; TRBD2 might be the D (6 bases). With 3 bases removed from V and 0 bases from J, the gap between germline ends came to 18 bases. Germline V gene sequence: CDR1 SEHNR, CDR2 FQNEAQ (reference sequence). The CDR3 extends over 19 amino acids. The CDR3 here is CASSFGASEYFSGANVLTF. CDR3 bases: TGTGCCAGCAGCTTCGGTGCTAGCGAATACTTCTCTGGGGCCAACGTCCTGACTTTC. Full variable domain (missing parts from reference TRBV7-9 and TRBJ2-6): DTGVSQNPRHKITKRGQNVTFRCDPISEHNRLYWYRQTLGQGPEFLTYFQNEAQLEKSRLLSDRFSAERPKGSFSTLEIQRTEQGDSAMYLCASSFGASEYFSGANVLTFGAGSRLTVL.

This clonotype was detected a few times. The rearrangement joins TRBV24-1 to TRBJ2-5; perhaps TRBD2 as D (6 bases). Germline V gene data show CDR1 as KGHDR and CDR2 as SFDVKD. The CDR3 consists of 16 residues. V dropped 4 bases and J dropped 1 base, with 15 bases sitting between them. The CDR3 loop is CATSEGPGESQETQYF. CDR3 in DNA: TGTGCCACCAGTGAAGGTCCGGGGGAATCCCAAGAGACCCAGTACTTC.

The CDR3 region is CASRSRGGGYEQYF. CDR3 coding DNA: TGTGCCAGCAGGTCACGCGGGGGAGGCTACGAGCAGTACTTC. The chain links TRBV7-9 to TRBJ2-7; 7 nucleotides align to TRBD2. J lost 3 bases, V lost 6 bases, and 8 bases had no gene match. CDR3 length: 14 residues. Germline loops: CDR1 SEHNR, CDR2 FQNEAQ (reference sequence).

V usage is TRBV10-3 and J usage is TRBJ2-5; the match to TRBD1 covers 9 bases. CDR3 length: 15 amino acids. Per the germline V gene, CDR1 is ENHRY and CDR2 is SYGVKD. The CDR3 protein is CPSRTGGAGQETQYF. For the CDR3, the DNA is TGTCCCAGCAGAACAGGGGGCGCGGGCCAAGAGACCCAGTACTTC.

This clonotype was picked up many times. The gene calls are TRBV24-1 and TRBJ2-5, with 12 bases identical to TRBD1. The CDR3 length is 15 residues. The V and J ends lost 4 bases and 5 bases, in that order; junction bases with no gene match: 4. Germline CDR1 reads KGHDR; CDR2 reads SFDVKD. The CDR3 bases are TGTGCCACCAGTGACCTTGGGACAGGGGGCGAGACCCAGTACTTC. Protein: CATSDLGTGGETQYF.

The table lists this clonotype with many counts. This chain joins TRBV7-9 and TRBJ1-1; D call uncertain. CDR3 length: 16 residues. CDR1 is SEHNR, CDR2 FQNEAQ, per germline (reference sequence). V was clipped by 2 bases and J by 3 bases, with 16 bases between them. CDR3 bases: TGTGCCAGCAGCTTAACGCTCGGGCGGAGGGACACTGAAGCTTTCTTT. Residues: CASSLTLGRRDTEAFF. The complete variable domain, with remaining parts taken from reference TRBV7-9 and TRBJ1-1, reads DTGVSQNPRHKITKRGQNVTFRCDPISEHNRLYWYRQTLGQGPEFLTYFQNEAQLEKSRLLSDRFSAERPKGSFSTLEIQRTEQGDSAMYLCASSLTLGRRDTEAFFGQGTRLTVV.

The chain carries TRBV12-3 or TRBV12-4 and TRBJ2-7; D gene uncertain. The V gene lost 1 base and the J gene lost 4 bases, with 14 bases spanning the gap. The CDR3 loop spans 15 amino acids. CDR3 sequence: CASSLGLSKDYEQYF. In DNA form, the CDR3 reads TGTGCCAGCAGTTTAGGGCTTAGTAAGGATTACGAGCAGTACTTC.

To note about this clonotype: One end of the junction is discordant with germline, which a read error may explain. V usage is TRBV20-1 and J usage is TRBJ1-2; D may be TRBD1 (6 bases). CDR3 size: 12 residues. Germline values: CDR1 DFQATT, CDR2 SNEGSKA (reference sequence). CDR3 in DNA: TGCAGTGCTAGGAAGAAGGGGGTGGGCTTCACCTTC. Protein: CSARKKGVGFTF.

This clonotype was counted ten times or more. V gene TRBV11-3 combines with J gene TRBJ1-4, with D uncertain. Germline assignment: CDR1 SGHNT and CDR2 YENEEA. The CDR3 covers 14 residues. The V end lost 4 bases, the J end lost 0 bases, and 6 bases lay between the germline ends. The CDR3 coding sequence is TGTGCCAGCAGCTCAGACGCAACTAATGAAAAACTGTTTTTT. As protein: CASSSDATNEKLFF. The variable domain in full, with the rest retrieved from reference TRBV11-3 and TRBJ1-4, is EAGVVQSPRYKIIEKKQPVAFWCNPISGHNTLYWYLQNLGQGPELLIRYENEEAVDDSQLPKDRFSAERLKGVDSTLKIQPAELGDSAVYLCASSSDATNEKLFFGSGTQLSVL.

This clonotype showed up just a few times. The genes are TRBV2 and TRBJ2-7; the match to TRBD2 covers 9 bases. CDR1 and CDR2 from the germline V gene are SNHLY and FYNNEI. The CDR3 is 14 amino acids. Losses at the gene ends were 5 bases for V and 4 bases for J; bases not matched to a gene: 6. The CDR3 protein is CASSYRAGGYEQYF. CDR3 DNA: TGTGCCAGCAGTTACAGAGCGGGAGGATACGAGCAGTACTTC.

This clonotype was counted a few times. V is TRBV12-3 or TRBV12-4 and J is TRBJ2-5; TRBD2 matches at 11 bases. The CDR3 is 15 residues long. J lost 6 bases, V lost 2 bases, and 5 bases had no gene match. The CDR3 loop reads CASSLRLAGGQTQYF. The CDR3 bases are TGTGCCAGCAGTTTAAGGCTAGCGGGAGGACAGACCCAGTACTTC.

This chain links TRBV19 with TRBJ2-2, with D uncertain. Trimming removed 6 bases at V and 1 base at J, with 9 bases between. Germline V lookup: CDR1 LNHDA, CDR2 SQIVND (reference sequence). This CDR3 region has 14 residues. The CDR3 region is CASRFGLNTGELFF. The CDR3 bases are TGTGCCAGTAGGTTCGGGTTGAACACCGGGGAGCTGTTTTTT.

This clonotype appeared many times. The chain links TRBV2 to TRBJ1-2; 9 bases align to TRBD1. Germline V lookup: CDR1 SNHLY, CDR2 FYNNEI. This CDR3 spans 13 amino acids. Trimming removed 6 bases from V and 4 bases from J; junction bases left unmatched: 3. The CDR3 nucleotides read TGTGCCAGCAGACTGGGACAGGGCTATGGCTACACCTTC. It encodes CASRLGQGYGYTF.